This TCR beta chain was documented in a study of tumor-infiltrating lymphocytes in primary liver carcinoma. From approximately 0.5 ug of total RNA, TCR beta-specific cDNA was reverse-transcribed using a constant-region primer. Three-round nested multiplex PCR performed with slightly modified ARM-PCR produced the TCR beta libraries. The first two PCR rounds used TRBV1-TRBV30 forward primers with a C-beta reverse primer, approximately 11 cycles each. TCRdb independently ran MiXCR on the multiplex PCR reads; one entry per CDR3 protein. The sample has almost 200,000 distinct CDR3 sequences; less than 70% are singletons. Germline CDR1 MNHNS, CDR2 SASEGT. J lost 2 bases, V lost 6 bases, and 11 bases had no gene match. The CDR3 loop spans 16 amino acids. In its sample, this clonotype was seen many times. RNA isolated from unsorted whole blood supplied the blood RNA, with germline DNA also extracted.

What was sequenced was peripheral blood. The clonotype comes from a woman aged 55-75 years with primary liver carcinoma and hepatitis B virus infection. The chain uses TRBV6-1 and TRBJ2-7; TRBD2 matches at 9 bases. CDR3 amino acids: CASSERLAATAYEQYF. CDR3 in DNA: TGTGCCAGCAGCGAGCGACTAGCGGCAACAGCCTACGAGCAGTACTTC.